The clone carrying this TCR beta chain was found once. Antigen specificity is unknown. The sample comes from a study of shared clonotypes between healthy human individuals. Study-level information: Each donor contributed plates that comprised three CD4 naive, three CD4 memory, two CD8 naive and one CD8 memory.

Several immunoSEQ 96-well plates shared each subset's DNA, each plate a replicate. TCRdb keeps only in-frame clones here, not all; method: immunoSEQ multiplex PCR. The sample carries roughly 2.2 million clones, about 90% recorded once. Study observations and caveats: Specimens sampled were limited to blood, with tissue repertoires likely differing. What limited the represented genetic and exposure-history diversity was the small number of donors.

This CDR3 comprises 15 residues. With V trimmed by 7 bases and J by 5 bases, 14 bases remained unmatched. CDR1 is SGHNT, CDR2 YYREEE, per germline (reference sequence). The chain joins TRBV5-4 to TRBJ1-1; 7 bases align to TRBD1. This receptor was obtained from a young man in good health. Some clones in this sample may be carry-over from other donors' samples. Source material: naive CD4+ T cells from PBMCs. Subset reported: CD45RA+ positively selected. The CDR3 protein is CASSARQGGRTEAFF. The DNA of the CDR3 is TGTGCCAGCTCTGCCCGTCAGGGGGGTCGGACTGAAGCTTTCTTT.